This T cell receptor beta chain was found in a study of blood T cell repertoires in COVID-19. Whole-study context: From the United States, Italy and Spain came samples of acute and convalescent COVID-19. Sample material is recorded as cDNA or gDNA derived from T cells, B-cell-depleted T cells, or PBMCs.

This CDR3 comprises 15 residues. Germline V gene sequence: CDR1 MNHEY, CDR2 SVGAGI. V shed 2 bases and J shed 2 bases, with 13 bases lying between them. In the original workflow: Reference gene primers were amplified, and this amplification served to estimate nucleated cell counts. Only in-frame clones appear in the TCRdb table, and some are missing; sequencing was by immunoSEQ multiplex PCR. The V and J calls and the clone size are those of that table, but D and trimming were determined from the DNA. The top ten hold about 2.9% of the sample, which has 110,000 to 150,000 clones, roughly 85% seen once.

The source of this sequence is a man aged 50 or older with acute or convalescent COVID-19. The chain combines TRBV6-5 with TRBJ2-7, with D possibly being TRBD2 (6 bases). Sequencing was done on a sample of peripheral blood. CDR3 sequence (DNA): TGTGCCAGCAGTTACGGACTACCGGGGGCCTACGAGCAGTACTTC. The encoded protein is CASSYGLPGAYEQYF.